This record concerns one T cell receptor (beta chain) sequence. J gave up 8 bases and V 2 bases, and 5 bases lay outside the gene matches. Germline CDR1 is SGHRS and CDR2 is YFSETQ. The CDR3 sequence is 13 residues long. The data derive from a study of blood T cell repertoires in COVID-19. Study information: Sites in the United States, Italy and Spain provided acute and convalescent COVID-19 samples. Sample material is recorded as cDNA or gDNA derived from T cells, B-cell-depleted T cells, or PBMCs.

Original processing notes: It was from reference gene primer amplification that nucleated cell counts were estimated. TCRdb's table, derived via immunoSEQ multiplex PCR, lists solely in-frame clones and lacks some. V, J and clone size derive from that table, while D and trimming were established from the DNA sequence. Counted here are about 180,000 clones, around four fifths occurring once; the ten biggest clones make up over 6.5%. Sequencing was performed on peripheral blood. The sequence derives from a woman aged 40-49 years with COVID-19, enrolled during active disease. The chain is built from TRBV5-1 and TRBJ1-2; 8 bases match TRBD1. The CDR3 bases are TGCGCCAGCAGCTTAGGACAGGGAAGAGGCTACACCTTC. Amino acid sequence: CASSLGQGRGYTF.